This T cell receptor (beta chain) was identified during a study of somatic mutations in cytotoxic T cells in rheumatoid arthritis. General observations from the study: Antigens recognized by the expanded CD8+ clones were unknown.

The protocol was immunoSEQ multiplex PCR, while the TCRdb copy is restricted to in-frame clones and leaves out a portion. In the table there are some 18,000 clones, less than 80% of which are singletons. Per the germline V gene, CDR1 is MNHEY and CDR2 is SVGAGI. The trim removed 6 bases at V and 4 bases at J, leaving 9 bases unmatched. This CDR3 has 15 residues. Concerning this clone: The antigen remains unidentified.

This chain connects TRBV6-5 to TRBJ1-1, with 9 positions matching TRBD1. Sequencing used CD8+ T cells sorted from blood. This TCR derives from a man between 60 and 75 years old in good health. The CDR3 region is CASRRTGDRFTEAFF. The CDR3 DNA reads as TGTGCCAGCAGACGGACAGGGGATCGGTTCACTGAAGCTTTCTTT.